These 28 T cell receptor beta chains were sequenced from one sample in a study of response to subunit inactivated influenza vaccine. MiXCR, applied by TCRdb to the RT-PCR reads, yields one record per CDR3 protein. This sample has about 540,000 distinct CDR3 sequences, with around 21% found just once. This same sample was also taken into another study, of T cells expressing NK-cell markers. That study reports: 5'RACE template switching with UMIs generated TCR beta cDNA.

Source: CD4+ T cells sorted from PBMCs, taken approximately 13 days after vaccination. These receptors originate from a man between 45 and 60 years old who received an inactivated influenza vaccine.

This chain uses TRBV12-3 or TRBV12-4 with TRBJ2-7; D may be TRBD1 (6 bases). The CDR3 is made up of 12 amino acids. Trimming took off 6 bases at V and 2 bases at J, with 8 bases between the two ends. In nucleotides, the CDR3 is TGTGCCAGCAGATACAGGGCCTACGAGCAGTACTTC. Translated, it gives CASRYRAYEQYF.

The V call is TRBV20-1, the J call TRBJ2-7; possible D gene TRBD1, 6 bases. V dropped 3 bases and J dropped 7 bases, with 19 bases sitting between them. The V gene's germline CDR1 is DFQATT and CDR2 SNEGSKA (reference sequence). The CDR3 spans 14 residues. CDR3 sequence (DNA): TGCAGTGCTAGGTTGCCAGGGGCGATGAGTGAGCAGTACTTC. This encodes CSARLPGAMSEQYF.

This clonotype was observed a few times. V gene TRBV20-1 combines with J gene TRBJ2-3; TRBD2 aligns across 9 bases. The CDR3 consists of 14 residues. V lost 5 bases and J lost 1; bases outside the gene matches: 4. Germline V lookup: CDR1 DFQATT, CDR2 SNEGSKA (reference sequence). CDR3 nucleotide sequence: TGCAGTGCTGCGGGGGGGACTGGCACAGATACGCAGTATTTT. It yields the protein CSAAGGTGTDTQYF.

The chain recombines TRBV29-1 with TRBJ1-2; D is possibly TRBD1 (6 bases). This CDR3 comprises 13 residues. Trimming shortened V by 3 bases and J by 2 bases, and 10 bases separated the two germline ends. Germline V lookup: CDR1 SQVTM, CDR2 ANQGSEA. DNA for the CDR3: TGCAGCGTTGATTTGACAGGAAACTATGGCTACACCTTC. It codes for CSVDLTGNYGYTF.

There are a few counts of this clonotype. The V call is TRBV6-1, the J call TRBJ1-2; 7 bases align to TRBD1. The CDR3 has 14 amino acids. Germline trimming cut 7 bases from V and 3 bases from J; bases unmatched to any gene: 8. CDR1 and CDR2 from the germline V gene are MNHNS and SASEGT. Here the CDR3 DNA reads TGTGCCAGCACCCCCCTAGACAGGGACTATGGCTACACCTTC. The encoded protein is CASTPLDRDYGYTF.

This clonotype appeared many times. The DNA of the CDR3 is TGTGCCAGCAGCCAAGGGGGGCTGAGGGAGGACTATGGCTACACCTTC. Its translation: CASSQGGLREDYGYTF. The chain carries TRBV4-2 and TRBJ1-2, with D maybe TRBD1 (6 bases). CDR1 and CDR2 from the germline V gene are LGHNA and YNFKEQ. The CDR3 contains 16 residues. Trimming took off 1 base at V and 3 bases at J, with 15 bases between the two ends.

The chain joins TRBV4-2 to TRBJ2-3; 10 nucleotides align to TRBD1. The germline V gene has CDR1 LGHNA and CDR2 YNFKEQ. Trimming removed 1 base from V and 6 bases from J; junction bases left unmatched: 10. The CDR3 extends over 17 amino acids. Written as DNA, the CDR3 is TGTGCCAGCAGCCAAGCGTCAGGACAGGGGGTTTACGATACGCAGTATTTT. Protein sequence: CASSQASGQGVYDTQYF.

The CDR3 spells CSAPTGVNYGYTF. CDR3 coding DNA: TGCAGTGCCCCTACCGGGGTGAACTATGGCTACACCTTC. The V gene is TRBV20-1, the J gene TRBJ1-2; D is uncertain. Germline V lookup: CDR1 DFQATT, CDR2 SNEGSKA (reference sequence). Between the trimmed V and J ends, which lost 6 bases and 2 bases, there was a span of 13 bases. The CDR3 is 13 residues long.

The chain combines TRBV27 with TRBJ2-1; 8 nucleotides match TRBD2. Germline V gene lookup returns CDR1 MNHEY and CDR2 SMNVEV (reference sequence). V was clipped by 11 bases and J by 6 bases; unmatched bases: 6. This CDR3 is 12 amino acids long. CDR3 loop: CASGRAPNEQFF. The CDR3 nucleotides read TGTGCCTCCGGGAGGGCCCCCAATGAGCAGTTCTTC.

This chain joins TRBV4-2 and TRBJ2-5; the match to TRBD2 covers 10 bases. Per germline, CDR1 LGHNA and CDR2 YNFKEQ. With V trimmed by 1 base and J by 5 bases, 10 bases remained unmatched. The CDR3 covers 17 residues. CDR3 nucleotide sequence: TGTGCCAGCAGCCAAGGGAGAGGGCTAGCGGGGGTGGAGACCCAGTACTTC. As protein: CASSQGRGLAGVETQYF.

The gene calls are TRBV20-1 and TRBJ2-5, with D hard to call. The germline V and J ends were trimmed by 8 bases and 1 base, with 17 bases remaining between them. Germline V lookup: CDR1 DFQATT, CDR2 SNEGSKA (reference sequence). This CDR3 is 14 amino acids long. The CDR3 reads CSTQQPNRQETQYF. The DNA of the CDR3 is TGCAGTACTCAACAACCGAACCGCCAAGAGACCCAGTACTTC.

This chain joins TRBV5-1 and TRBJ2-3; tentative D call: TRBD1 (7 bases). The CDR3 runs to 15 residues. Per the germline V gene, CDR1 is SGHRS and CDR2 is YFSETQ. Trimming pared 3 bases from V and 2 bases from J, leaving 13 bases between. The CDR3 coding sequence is TGCGCCAGCAGCTGGGGGGACAGACACACAGATACGCAGTATTTT. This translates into CASSWGDRHTDTQYF. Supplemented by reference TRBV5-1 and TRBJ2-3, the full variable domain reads KAGVTQTPRYLIKTRGQQVTLSCSPISGHRSVSWYQQTPGQGLQFLFEYFSETQRNKGNFPGRFSGRQFSNSRSEMNVSTLELGDSALYLCASSWGDRHTDTQYFGPGTRLTVL.

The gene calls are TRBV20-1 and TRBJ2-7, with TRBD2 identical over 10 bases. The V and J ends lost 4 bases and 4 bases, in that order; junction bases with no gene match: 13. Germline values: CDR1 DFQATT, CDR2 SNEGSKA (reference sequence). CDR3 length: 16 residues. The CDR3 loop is CSATPSRRTSGYEQYF. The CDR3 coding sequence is TGCAGTGCTACACCATCTAGAAGGACTAGCGGATACGAGCAGTACTTC.

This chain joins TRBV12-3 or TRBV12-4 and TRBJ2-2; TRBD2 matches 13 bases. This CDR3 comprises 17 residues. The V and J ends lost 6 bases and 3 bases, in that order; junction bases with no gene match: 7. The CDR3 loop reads CASRATSGGTYTGELFF. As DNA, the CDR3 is TGTGCCAGCAGAGCGACTAGCGGGGGGACCTACACCGGGGAGCTGTTTTTT.

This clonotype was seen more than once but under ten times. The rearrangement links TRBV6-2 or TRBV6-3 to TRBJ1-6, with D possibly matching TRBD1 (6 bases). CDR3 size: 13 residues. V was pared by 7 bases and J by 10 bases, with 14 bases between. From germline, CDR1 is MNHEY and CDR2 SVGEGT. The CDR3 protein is CASTLDGGSPLHF. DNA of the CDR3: TGTGCCAGCACCCTTGACGGGGGCTCACCCCTCCACTTT.

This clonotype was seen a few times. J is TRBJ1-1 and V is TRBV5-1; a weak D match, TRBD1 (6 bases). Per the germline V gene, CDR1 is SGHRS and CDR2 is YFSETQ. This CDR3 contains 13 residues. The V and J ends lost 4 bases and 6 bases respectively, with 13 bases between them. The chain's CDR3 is CASSGRDTAEAFF. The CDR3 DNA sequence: TGCGCCAGCAGCGGCCGGGACACCGCTGAAGCTTTCTTT.

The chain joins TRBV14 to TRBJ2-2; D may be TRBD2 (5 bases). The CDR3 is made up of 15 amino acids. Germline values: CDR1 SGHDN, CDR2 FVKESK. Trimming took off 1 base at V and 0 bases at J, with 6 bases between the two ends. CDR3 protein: CASSQVGTNTGELFF. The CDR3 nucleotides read TGTGCCAGCAGCCAAGTCGGGACGAACACCGGGGAGCTGTTTTTT.

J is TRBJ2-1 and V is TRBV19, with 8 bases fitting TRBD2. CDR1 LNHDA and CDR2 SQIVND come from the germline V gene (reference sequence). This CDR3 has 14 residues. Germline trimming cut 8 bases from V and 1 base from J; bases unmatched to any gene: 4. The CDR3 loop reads CASSGLASYNEQFF. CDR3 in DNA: TGTGCCAGTTCTGGACTAGCTTCCTACAATGAGCAGTTCTTC.

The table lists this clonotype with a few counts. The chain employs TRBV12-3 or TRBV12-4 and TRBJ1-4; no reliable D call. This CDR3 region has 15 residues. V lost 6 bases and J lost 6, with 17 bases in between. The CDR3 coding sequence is TGTGCCAGCAGGACGACATGGGCAGGCGATGAAAAACTGTTTTTT. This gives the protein CASRTTWAGDEKLFF.

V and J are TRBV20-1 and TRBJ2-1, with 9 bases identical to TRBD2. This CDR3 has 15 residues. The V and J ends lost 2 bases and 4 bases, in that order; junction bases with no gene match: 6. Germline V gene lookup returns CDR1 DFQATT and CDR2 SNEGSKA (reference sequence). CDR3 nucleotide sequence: TGCAGTGCTAGACCAAGCGGGAGGAGGTACAATGAGCAGTTCTTC. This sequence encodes CSARPSGRRYNEQFF.

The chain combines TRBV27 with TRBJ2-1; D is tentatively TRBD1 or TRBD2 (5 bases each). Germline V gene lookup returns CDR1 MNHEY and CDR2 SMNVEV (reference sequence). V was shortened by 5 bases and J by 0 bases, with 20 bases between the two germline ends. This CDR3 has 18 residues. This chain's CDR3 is CASSPGRTLFLSYNEQFF. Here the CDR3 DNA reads TGTGCCAGCAGTCCGGGACGGACTCTCTTTCTCTCCTACAATGAGCAGTTCTTC.

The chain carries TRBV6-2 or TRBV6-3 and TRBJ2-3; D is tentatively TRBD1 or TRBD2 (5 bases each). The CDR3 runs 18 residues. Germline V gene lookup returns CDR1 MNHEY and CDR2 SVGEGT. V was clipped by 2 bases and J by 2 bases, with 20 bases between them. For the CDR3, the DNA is TGTGCCAGCAGTTACCCCTATGTTTCGGGGCGCCCCACAGATACGCAGTATTTT. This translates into CASSYPYVSGRPTDTQYF.

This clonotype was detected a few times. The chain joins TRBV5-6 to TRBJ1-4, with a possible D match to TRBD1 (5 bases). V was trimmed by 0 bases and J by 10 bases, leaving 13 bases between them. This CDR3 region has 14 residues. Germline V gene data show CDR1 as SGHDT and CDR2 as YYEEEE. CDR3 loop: CASSLALQDAKLFF. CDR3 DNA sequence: TGTGCCAGCAGCTTGGCCCTACAGGATGCAAAACTGTTTTTT.

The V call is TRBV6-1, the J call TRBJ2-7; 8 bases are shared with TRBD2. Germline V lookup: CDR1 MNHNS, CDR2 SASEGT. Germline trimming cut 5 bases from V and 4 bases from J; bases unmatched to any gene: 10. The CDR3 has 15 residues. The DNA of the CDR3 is TGTGCCAGCAGTCTGTTCCGGACTAGCTTATACGAGCAGTACTTC. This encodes CASSLFRTSLYEQYF.

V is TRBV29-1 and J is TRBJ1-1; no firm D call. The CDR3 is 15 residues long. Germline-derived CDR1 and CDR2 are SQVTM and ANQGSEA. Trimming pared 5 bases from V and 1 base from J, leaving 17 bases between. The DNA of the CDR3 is TGCAGCGTTTGGAAGTTCGATGGTCGGAACACTGAAGCTTTCTTT. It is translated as CSVWKFDGRNTEAFF. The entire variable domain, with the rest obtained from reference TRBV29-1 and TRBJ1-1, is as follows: SAVISQKPSRDICQRGTSLTIQCQVDSQVTMMFWYRQQPGQSLTLIATANQGSEATYESGFVIDKFPISRPNLTFSTLTVSNMSPEDSSIYLCSVWKFDGRNTEAFFGQGTRLTVV.

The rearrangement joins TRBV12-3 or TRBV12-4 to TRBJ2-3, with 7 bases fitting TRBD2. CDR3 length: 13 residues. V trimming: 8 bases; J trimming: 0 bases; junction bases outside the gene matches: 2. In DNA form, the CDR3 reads TGTGCCAGCGGACTAGGAAGCACAGATACGCAGTATTTT. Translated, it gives CASGLGSTDTQYF.

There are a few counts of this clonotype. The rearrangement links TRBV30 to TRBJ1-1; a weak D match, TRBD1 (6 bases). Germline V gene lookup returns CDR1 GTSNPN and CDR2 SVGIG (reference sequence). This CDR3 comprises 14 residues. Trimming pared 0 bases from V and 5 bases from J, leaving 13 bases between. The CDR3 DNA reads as TGTGCCTGGAGTGTCGGGACAAAGTTTACTGAAGCTTTCTTT. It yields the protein CAWSVGTKFTEAFF.

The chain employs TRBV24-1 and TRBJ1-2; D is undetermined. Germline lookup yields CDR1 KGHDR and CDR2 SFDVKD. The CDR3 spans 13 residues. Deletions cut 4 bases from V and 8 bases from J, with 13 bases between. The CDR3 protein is CATSDLAHLGYTF. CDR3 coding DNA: TGTGCCACCAGTGACCTGGCCCATTTGGGCTACACCTTC.